The clone carrying this T cell receptor beta chain has a count of ten or more. The antigen remains unidentified. This sample was taken from a study of neurological immune-mediated disorders. V dropped 5 bases and J dropped 5 bases, with 7 bases sitting between them. CDR3 size: 11 residues. The germline gives CDR1 DFQATT, CDR2 SNEGSKA (reference sequence). The team produced cDNA through 5'RACE using 10-nucleotide random UMIs. TCRdb itself ran the 5' RACE reads through MiXCR, one entry per CDR3 protein. The table includes approximately 86,000 distinct CDR3 sequences, just over 2.5% detected once. General study findings and limits: Neither clinical nor MRI features were found to be associated with the multiple sclerosis repertoire cluster. Whereas HTLV-1-associated myelopathy showed the most TCR clonal expansion, multiple sclerosis showed the least, with levels below those of healthy controls.

PBMCs numbering 2 million and stored at -80 C yielded the unsorted libraries. The source of this sequence is a woman aged 25 to 45 with multiple sclerosis. The sequencing input was PBMCs. The chain employs TRBV20-1 and TRBJ2-1, with D uncertain. This chain's CDR3 is CSAASNNEQFF. CDR3 bases: TGCAGTGCTGCGAGCAACAATGAGCAGTTCTTC.